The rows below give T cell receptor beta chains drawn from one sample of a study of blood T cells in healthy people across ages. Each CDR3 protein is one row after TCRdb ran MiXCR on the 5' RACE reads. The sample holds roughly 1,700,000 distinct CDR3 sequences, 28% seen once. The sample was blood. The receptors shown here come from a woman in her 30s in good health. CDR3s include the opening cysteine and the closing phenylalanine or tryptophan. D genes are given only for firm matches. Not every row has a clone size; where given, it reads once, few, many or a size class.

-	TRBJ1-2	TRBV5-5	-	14	CASSLGRSFDGYTF
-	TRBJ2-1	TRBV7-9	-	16	CASSPIGDTPYNEQFF
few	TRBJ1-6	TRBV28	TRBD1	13	CASSDRVRSPLHF
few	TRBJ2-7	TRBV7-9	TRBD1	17	CASSYGQGASKAYEQYF
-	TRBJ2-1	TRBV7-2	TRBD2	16	CASSLGIAGGSNEQFF
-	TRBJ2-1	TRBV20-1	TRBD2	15	CSARLPGLAQGEQFF
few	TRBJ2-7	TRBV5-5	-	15	CASSFLGASSYEQYF
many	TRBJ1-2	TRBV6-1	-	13	CASSERTDYGYTF
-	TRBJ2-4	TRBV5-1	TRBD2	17	CASSGSVRGVAKNIQYF
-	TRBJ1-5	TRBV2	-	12	CASAEGNQPQHF
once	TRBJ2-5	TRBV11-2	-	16	CASSLYGDSVNNEQYF
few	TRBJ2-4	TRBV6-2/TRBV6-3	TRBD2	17	CASRRTSGSVAKNIQYF
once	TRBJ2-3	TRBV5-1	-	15	CASSFQRTSTDTQYF
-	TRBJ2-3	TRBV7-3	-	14	CASSSTGGLDTQYF
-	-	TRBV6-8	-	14	CASSYLCRNYEQYF
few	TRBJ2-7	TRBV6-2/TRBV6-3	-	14	CASSYPWNSHEQYF
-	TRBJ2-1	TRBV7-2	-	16	CACSLVRLGVGGEQFF
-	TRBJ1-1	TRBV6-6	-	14	CASSYSGTSTEAFF
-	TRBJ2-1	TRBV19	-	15	CASSIGGRRTNEQFF
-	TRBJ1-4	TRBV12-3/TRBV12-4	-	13	CASTISGGEKLFF
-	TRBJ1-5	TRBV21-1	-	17	CASSPGPIKVCNQPQHF
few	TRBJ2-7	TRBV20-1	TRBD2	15	CSARAREGLKYEQYF
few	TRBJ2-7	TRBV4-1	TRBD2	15	CASSQAEAGSYEQYF
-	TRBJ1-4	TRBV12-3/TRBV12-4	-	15	CASSPTQELTEKLFF
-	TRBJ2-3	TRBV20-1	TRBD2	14	CSATLAGGTDTQYF
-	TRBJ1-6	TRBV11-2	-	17	CASSQGGQGGFRSPLHF
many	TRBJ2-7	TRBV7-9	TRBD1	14	CASSIPGQAGEQYF
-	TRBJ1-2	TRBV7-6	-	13	CASSPSREQGYTF
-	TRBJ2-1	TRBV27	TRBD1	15	CASSLRAGGLNEQFF
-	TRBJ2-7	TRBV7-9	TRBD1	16	CASSLSSGTGWTEQYF
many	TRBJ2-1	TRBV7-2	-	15	CASSPGSVRGNEQFF
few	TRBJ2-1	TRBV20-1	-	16	CSARDPEAETYNEQFF
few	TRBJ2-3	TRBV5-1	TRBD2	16	CASSLNGLAGSDTQYF
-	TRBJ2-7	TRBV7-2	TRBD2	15	CASSPRRAGGNEQYF
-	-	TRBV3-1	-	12	CATSQTEETQYF
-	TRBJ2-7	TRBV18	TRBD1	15	CASSPLQDRKNEQYF
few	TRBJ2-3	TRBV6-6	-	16	CASSRLGGAGTDTQYF
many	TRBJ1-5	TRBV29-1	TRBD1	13	CSMTTGANQPQHF
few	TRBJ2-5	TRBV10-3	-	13	CAIRGTLQETQYF
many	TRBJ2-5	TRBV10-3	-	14	CAISTASGSETQYF
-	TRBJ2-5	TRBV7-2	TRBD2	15	CASMSWSGRGETQYF
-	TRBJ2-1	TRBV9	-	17	CASSSNRLSIGYNEQFF
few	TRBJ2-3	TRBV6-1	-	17	CASSEAGVLDATDTQYF
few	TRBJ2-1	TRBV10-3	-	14	CAISESGSGNEQFF
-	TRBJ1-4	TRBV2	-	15	CASSEATRAHEKLFF
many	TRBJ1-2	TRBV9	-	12	CASSPGGKGYTF
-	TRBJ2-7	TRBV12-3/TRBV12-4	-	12	CASSLRALKQYF
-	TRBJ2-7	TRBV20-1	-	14	CSARRGGLYNEQYF
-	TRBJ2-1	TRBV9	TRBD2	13	CASRASGVNEQFF
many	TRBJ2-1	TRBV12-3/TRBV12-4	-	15	CASSSTGTSYNEQFF
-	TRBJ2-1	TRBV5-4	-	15	CASSSYPSFSNEQFF
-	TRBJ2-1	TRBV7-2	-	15	CASSARRRRGEEQFF